This T cell receptor (beta chain) was observed in a study of PD-1 blockade in classical Hodgkin lymphoma. Turning to the study itself: The patients were dosed with nivolumab 3 mg/kg, infused intravenously every 2 weeks. Study-wide results and caveats: The repertoire differences lack a defined cause, possibly disease activity or prior therapy. It was among complete responders that baseline diversity resembled that of newly diagnosed patients.

Notes on this clone: What it binds is unknown.

Each of the patients experienced relapse following autologous stem cell transplantation, and their brentuximab vedotin exposure differed. Researchers pulled CD8+ T cells out of thawed PBMCs using magnetic negative selection. Patients reached a best response of complete response, partial response or progressive disease. CDR1 MGHRA and CDR2 YSYEKL come from the germline V gene. The CDR3 has 14 residues. V shed 3 bases and J 5 bases; nucleotides not matched to a gene: 5. Libraries were prepared by immunoSEQ multiplex PCR; TCRdb keeps only in-frame clonotypes and omits some of them. The sample yields 10,000 to 15,000 clones, approximately 80% seen once.

This clonotype was sampled from a human donor with classical Hodgkin lymphoma. The sequenced sample was CD8+ T cells from blood, obtained at baseline. V gene TRBV4-1 combines with J gene TRBJ2-7, with TRBD1 matching over 9 bases. This CDR3 is CASSHTQGADEQYF. For the CDR3, the DNA is TGCGCCAGCAGCCACACACAGGGGGCCGACGAGCAGTACTTC.